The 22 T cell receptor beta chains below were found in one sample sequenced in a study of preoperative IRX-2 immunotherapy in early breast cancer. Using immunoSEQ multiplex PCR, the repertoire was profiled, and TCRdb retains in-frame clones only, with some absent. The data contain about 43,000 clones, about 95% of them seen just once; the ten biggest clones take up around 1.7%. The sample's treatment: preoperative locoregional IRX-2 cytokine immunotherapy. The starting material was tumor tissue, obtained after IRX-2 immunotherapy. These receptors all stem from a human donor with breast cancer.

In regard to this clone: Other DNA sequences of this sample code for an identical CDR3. The CDR3 protein is CASSLAGGETQYF. The CDR3 nucleotides read TGTGCCAGCAGCTTAGCTGGGGGGGAGACCCAGTACTTC. The chain couples TRBV7-9 to TRBJ2-5; maybe TRBD2 (6 bases). This CDR3 has 13 residues. CDR1 and CDR2 (germline): SEHNR, FQNEAQ (reference sequence). Deletions cut 0 bases from V and 5 bases from J, with 7 bases between.

The chain's CDR3 is CASSPGTFSEETQYF. The CDR3 nucleotides are TGTGCCAGCTCACCGGGGACGTTTTCGGAAGAGACCCAGTACTTC. V and J are TRBV18 and TRBJ2-5; D tentatively fits TRBD1 or TRBD2 (5 bases each). CDR1 and CDR2 from the germline V gene are KGHSH and LQKENI. The CDR3 contains 15 residues. The V end was cut by 3 bases, the J end by 3 bases, with 14 bases between.

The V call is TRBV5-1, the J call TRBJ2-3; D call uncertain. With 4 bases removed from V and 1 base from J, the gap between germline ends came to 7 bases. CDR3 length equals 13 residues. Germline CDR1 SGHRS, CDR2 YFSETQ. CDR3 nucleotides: TGCGCCAGCAGCCCCCCAGGCACAGATACGCAGTATTTT. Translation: CASSPPGTDTQYF.

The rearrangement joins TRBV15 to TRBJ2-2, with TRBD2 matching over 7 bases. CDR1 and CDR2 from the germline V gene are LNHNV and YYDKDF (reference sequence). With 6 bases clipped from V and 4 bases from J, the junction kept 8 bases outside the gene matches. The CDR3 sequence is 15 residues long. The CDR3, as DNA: TGTGCCACCAGAAAAAGGGAGGGCGTCACCGGGGAGCTGTTTTTT. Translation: CATRKREGVTGELFF.

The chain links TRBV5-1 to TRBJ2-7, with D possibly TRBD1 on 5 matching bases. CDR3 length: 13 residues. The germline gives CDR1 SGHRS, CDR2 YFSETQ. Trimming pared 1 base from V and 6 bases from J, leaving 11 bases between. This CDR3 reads CASSLRGQTEQYF. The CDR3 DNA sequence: TGCGCCAGCAGCTTGAGAGGACAAACCGAGCAGTACTTC.

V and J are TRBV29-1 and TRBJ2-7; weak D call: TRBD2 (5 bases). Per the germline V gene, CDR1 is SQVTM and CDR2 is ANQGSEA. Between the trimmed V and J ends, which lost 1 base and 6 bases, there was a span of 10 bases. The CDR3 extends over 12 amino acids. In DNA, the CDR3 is TGCAGCGTTGAAGCTTCTAGCCTCGAGCAGTACTTC. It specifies CSVEASSLEQYF.

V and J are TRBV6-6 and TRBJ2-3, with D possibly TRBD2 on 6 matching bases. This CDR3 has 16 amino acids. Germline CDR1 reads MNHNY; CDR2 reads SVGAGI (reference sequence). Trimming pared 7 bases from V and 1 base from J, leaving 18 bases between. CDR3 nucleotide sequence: TGTGCCAGCACCTACCGGGAGACGGACGGCACAGATACGCAGTATTTT. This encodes CASTYRETDGTDTQYF.

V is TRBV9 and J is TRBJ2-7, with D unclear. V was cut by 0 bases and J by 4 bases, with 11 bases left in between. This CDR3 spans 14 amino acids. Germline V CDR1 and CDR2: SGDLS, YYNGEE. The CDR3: CASSVGRLGYEQYF. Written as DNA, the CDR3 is TGTGCCAGCAGCGTAGGTAGGCTGGGTTACGAGCAGTACTTC.

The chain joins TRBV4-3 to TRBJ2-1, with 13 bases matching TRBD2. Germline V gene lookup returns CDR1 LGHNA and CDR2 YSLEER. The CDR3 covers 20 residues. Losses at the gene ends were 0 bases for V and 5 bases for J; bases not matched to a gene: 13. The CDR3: CASSQDVGLAGAFWNNEQFF. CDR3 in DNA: TGCGCCAGCAGCCAAGATGTAGGACTAGCGGGAGCTTTCTGGAACAATGAGCAGTTCTTC.

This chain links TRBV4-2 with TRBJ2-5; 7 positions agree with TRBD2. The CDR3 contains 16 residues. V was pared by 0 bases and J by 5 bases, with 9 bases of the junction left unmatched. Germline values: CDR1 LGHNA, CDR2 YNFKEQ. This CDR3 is CASSQDQIGGSETQYF. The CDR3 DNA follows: TGTGCCAGCAGCCAAGATCAAATCGGCGGGAGTGAGACCCAGTACTTC.

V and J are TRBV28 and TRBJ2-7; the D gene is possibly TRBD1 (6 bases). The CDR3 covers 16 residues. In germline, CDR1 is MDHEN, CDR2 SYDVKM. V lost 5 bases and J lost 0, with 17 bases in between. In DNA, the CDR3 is TGTGCCAGCAGTAGTTCAGGGGCCGGCAGCTCCTACGAGCAGTACTTC. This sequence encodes CASSSSGAGSSYEQYF.

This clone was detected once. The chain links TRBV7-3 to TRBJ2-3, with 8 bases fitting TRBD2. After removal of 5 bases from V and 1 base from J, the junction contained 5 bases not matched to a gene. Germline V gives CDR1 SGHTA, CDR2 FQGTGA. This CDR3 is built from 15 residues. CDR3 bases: TGTGCCAGCAGCCCACGGGGGGGCGGCACAGATACGCAGTATTTT. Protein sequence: CASSPRGGGTDTQYF.

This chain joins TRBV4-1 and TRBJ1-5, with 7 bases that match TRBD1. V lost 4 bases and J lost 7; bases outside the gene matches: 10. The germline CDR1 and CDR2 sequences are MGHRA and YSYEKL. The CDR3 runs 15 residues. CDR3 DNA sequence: TGCGCCAGCAGCCCCCGGGACAGTCTTGGGCAGCCCCAGCATTTT. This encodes CASSPRDSLGQPQHF.

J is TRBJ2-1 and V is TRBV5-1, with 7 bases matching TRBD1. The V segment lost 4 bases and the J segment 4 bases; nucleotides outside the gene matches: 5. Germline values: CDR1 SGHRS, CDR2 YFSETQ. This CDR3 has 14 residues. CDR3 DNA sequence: TGCGCCAGCAGCCCGGGACAGAGATACAATGAGCAGTTCTTC. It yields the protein CASSPGQRYNEQFF. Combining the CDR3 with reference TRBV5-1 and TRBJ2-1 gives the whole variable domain KAGVTQTPRYLIKTRGQQVTLSCSPISGHRSVSWYQQTPGQGLQFLFEYFSETQRNKGNFPGRFSGRQFSNSRSEMNVSTLELGDSALYLCASSPGQRYNEQFFGPGTRLTVL.

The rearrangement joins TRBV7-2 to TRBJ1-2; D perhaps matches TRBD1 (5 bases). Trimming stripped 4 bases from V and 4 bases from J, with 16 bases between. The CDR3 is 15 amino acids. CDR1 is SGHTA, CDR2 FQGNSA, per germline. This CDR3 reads CASSSQRGALYGYTF. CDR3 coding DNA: TGTGCCAGCAGCTCCCAGAGGGGCGCCCTCTATGGCTACACCTTC.

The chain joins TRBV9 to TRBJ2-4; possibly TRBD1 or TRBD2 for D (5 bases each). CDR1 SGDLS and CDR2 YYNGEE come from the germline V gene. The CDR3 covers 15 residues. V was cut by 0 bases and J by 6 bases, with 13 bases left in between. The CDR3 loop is CASSVDPGPRNIQYF. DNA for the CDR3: TGTGCCAGCAGCGTAGATCCGGGACCTAGAAACATTCAGTACTTC. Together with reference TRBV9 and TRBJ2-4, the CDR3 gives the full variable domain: DSGVTQTPKHLITATGQRVTLRCSPRSGDLSVYWYQQSLDQGLQFLIQYYNGEERAKGNILERFSAQQFPDLHSELNLSSLELGDSALYFCASSVDPGPRNIQYFGAGTRLSVL.

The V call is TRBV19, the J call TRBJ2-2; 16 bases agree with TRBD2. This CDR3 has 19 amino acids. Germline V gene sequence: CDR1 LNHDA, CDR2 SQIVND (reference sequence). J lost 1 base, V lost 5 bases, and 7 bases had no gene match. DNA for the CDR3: TGTGCCAGTAGTGTTCTGGGACTAGCGGGGGGGCAGAACACCGGGGAGCTGTTTTTT. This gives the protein CASSVLGLAGGQNTGELFF.

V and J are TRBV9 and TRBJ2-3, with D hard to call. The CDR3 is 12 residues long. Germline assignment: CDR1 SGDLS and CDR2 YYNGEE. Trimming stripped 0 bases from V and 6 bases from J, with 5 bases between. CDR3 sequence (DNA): TGTGCCAGCAGCGTAGGATGGGATACGCAGTATTTT. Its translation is CASSVGWDTQYF.

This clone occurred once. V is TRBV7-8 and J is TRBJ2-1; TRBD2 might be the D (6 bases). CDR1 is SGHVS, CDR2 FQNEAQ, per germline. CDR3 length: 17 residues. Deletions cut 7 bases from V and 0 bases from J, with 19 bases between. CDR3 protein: CASTHGGDSVSYNEQFF. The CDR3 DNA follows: TGTGCCAGCACCCACGGGGGAGATAGCGTCTCCTACAATGAGCAGTTCTTC.

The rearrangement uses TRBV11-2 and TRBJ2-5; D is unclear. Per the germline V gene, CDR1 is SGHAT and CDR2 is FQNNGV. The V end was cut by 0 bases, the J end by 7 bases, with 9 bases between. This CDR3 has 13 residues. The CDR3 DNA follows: TGTGCCAGCAGCTTAGACGAGAAGGGGACCCAGTACTTC. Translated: CASSLDEKGTQYF.

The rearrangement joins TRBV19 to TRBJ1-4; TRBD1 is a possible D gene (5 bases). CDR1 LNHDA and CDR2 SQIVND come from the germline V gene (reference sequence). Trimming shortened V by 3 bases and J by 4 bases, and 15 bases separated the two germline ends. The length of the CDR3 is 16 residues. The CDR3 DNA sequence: TGTGCCAGTAGTATGAGGTTACAGGTGATTAATGAAAAACTGTTTTTT. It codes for CASSMRLQVINEKLFF.

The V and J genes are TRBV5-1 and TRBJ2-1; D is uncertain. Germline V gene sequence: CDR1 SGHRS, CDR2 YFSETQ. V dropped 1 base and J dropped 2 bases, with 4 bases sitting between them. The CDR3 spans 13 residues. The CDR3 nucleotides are TGCGCCAGCAGCTTGAGGGCCTACAATGAGCAGTTCTTC. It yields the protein CASSLRAYNEQFF.